The rows below give T cell receptor beta chains drawn from one sample of a study of circulating and synovial CD4+ cells in juvenile arthritis. Sequenced by immunoSEQ multiplex PCR; TCRdb stores in-frame clones only, minus some. The data contain about 35,000 clones, 90% to 95% of them seen just once; the ten biggest clones take up approximately 0.16%. Specimen: CD4+ T cells from blood. Source of these receptors: a human donor with juvenile idiopathic arthritis. CDR3s include the opening cysteine and the closing phenylalanine or tryptophan. The D gene is left open where the match is weak. Clone sizes are given selectively: once, few, many, or a class where the clone is expanded.

J: TRBJ1-2; V: TRBV28; D: TRBD1; size: .; length: 13; DNA: TGTGCCAGCAGTCAGACAGGGAACTATGGCTACACCTTC; CDR3: CASSQTGNYGYTF
J: TRBJ2-5; V: TRBV9; D: .; size: .; length: 16; DNA: TGTGCCAGCAGCGTAGCTTCCGGGAAAGGGGGAGAGACCCAGTACTTC; CDR3: CASSVASGKGGETQYF
J: TRBJ2-7; V: TRBV7-2; D: .; size: .; length: 12; DNA: TGTGCCAGCAGCCCCCCAACCTACGAGCAGTACTTC; CDR3: CASSPPTYEQYF
J: TRBJ1-2; V: TRBV7-2; D: .; size: .; length: 14; DNA: TGTGCCAGCAGCTTATGGGGCAGCATCTATGGCTACACCTTC; CDR3: CASSLWGSIYGYTF
J: TRBJ2-1; V: TRBV30; D: TRBD2; size: .; length: 15; DNA: TGTGCCTGGACGCAGCGGGGGAGCTCCTACAATGAGCAGTTCTTC; CDR3: CAWTQRGSSYNEQFF
J: TRBJ1-5; V: TRBV7-2; D: TRBD1; size: once; length: 15; DNA: TGTGCCAGCAGCTTAGTTGGGACAGGGTATCAGCCCCAGCATTTT; CDR3: CASSLVGTGYQPQHF
J: TRBJ1-2; V: TRBV19; D: TRBD1; size: few; length: 13; DNA: TGTGCCAGTAGTTCGACGACAGGGCATGGCTACACCTTC; CDR3: CASSSTTGHGYTF
J: TRBJ2-7; V: TRBV28; D: TRBD2; size: .; length: 15; DNA: TGTGCCAGCAGTTCTACCGGGACTAGGGGCCACGAGCAGTACTTC; CDR3: CASSSTGTRGHEQYF
J: TRBJ2-1; V: TRBV7-2; D: .; size: .; length: 14; DNA: TGTGCCAGCAGCTTAGGGGCGGGTTTGAATGAGCAGTTCTTC; CDR3: CASSLGAGLNEQFF
J: TRBJ1-3; V: TRBV6-1; D: TRBD1; size: .; length: 18; DNA: TGTGCCAGCAGTGAAAGCGTCGGCAGGGGGTTCGGTGGAAACACCATATATTTT; CDR3: CASSESVGRGFGGNTIYF
J: TRBJ2-5; V: TRBV11-3; D: TRBD2; size: .; length: 16; DNA: TGTGCCAGCAGCTCCGGACTAGCGGGCCGGGGGGAGACCCAGTACTTC; CDR3: CASSSGLAGRGETQYF
J: TRBJ1-2; V: TRBV5-4; D: .; size: .; length: 15; DNA: TGTGCCAGCAGCTTGGCCACAGGAGTCAATTATGGCTACACCTTC; CDR3: CASSLATGVNYGYTF
J: TRBJ1-3; V: TRBV18; D: .; size: .; length: 18; DNA: TGTGCCAGCTCACCAATATATATGGGGCCCTACTCTGGAAACACCATATATTTT; CDR3: CASSPIYMGPYSGNTIYF
J: TRBJ2-7; V: TRBV4-3; D: TRBD1; size: .; length: 15; DNA: TGCGCCAGCAGCCAAATACTGACAGGGGACTACGAGCAGTACTTC; CDR3: CASSQILTGDYEQYF
J: TRBJ2-2; V: TRBV5-1; D: TRBD1; size: .; length: 19; DNA: TGCGCCAGCAGCTTCCCCCCCGGGACAGGGAGGAGAGACACCGGGGAGCTGTTTTTT; CDR3: CASSFPPGTGRRDTGELFF
J: TRBJ2-7; V: TRBV4-3; D: TRBD2; size: few; length: 18; DNA: TGCGCCAGCAGCGAATACCTCCCAACTAGCGGGGATACCTACGAGCAGTACTTC; CDR3: CASSEYLPTSGDTYEQYF
J: TRBJ1-2; V: TRBV28; D: .; size: .; length: 15; DNA: TGTGCCAGCAGCCAAGGGGACTTGGGCATATTGGGCTACACCTTC; CDR3: CASSQGDLGILGYTF
J: TRBJ1-2; V: TRBV7-2; D: .; size: .; length: 13; DNA: TGTGCCAGCAGCTTAAGGACAAACTATGGCTACACCTTC; CDR3: CASSLRTNYGYTF
J: TRBJ2-2; V: TRBV7-2; D: .; size: .; length: 15; DNA: TGTGCCAGCGTCTCAGGGTTTTCGAACACCGGGGAGCTGTTTTTT; CDR3: CASVSGFSNTGELFF
J: TRBJ2-7; V: TRBV7-2; D: TRBD2; size: .; length: 17; DNA: TGTGCCAGCAGCGGACGTTCGGGGGCGGGGGGAACCCTAGAGCAGTACTTC; CDR3: CASSGRSGAGGTLEQYF
J: TRBJ1-4; V: TRBV19; D: TRBD1; size: few; length: 17; DNA: TGTGCCAGTAGTTCCCCGGGACAGGAAGCTCCTAATGAAAAACTGTTTTTT; CDR3: CASSSPGQEAPNEKLFF
J: TRBJ2-7; V: TRBV7-6; D: TRBD2; size: .; length: 13; DNA: TGTGCCAGCAGCTTTAGCGGGAGGTCTGGGCAGTACTTC; CDR3: CASSFSGRSGQYF
J: TRBJ1-1; V: TRBV28; D: .; size: .; length: 12; DNA: TGTGCCAGCAGTTTACAGACAGGTGCAGCTTTCTTT; CDR3: CASSLQTGAAFF
J: TRBJ1-1; V: TRBV6-4; D: TRBD1; size: .; length: 14; DNA: TGTGCCAGCAGTGAATGGCGCAGGGGGCTAGAGACTTTCTTT; CDR3: CASSEWRRGLETFF
J: TRBJ2-1; V: TRBV11-2; D: .; size: .; length: 17; DNA: TGTGCCAGCAGCAGGGGGGAGGGGAGGGATGCTAACAATGAGCAGTTCTTC; CDR3: CASSRGEGRDANNEQFF
J: TRBJ1-5; V: TRBV5-6; D: TRBD1; size: .; length: 14; DNA: TGTGCCAGCAGCAAGACAGGGCTCGACCAGCCCCAGCATTTT; CDR3: CASSKTGLDQPQHF
J: TRBJ2-4; V: TRBV15; D: TRBD2; size: .; length: 16; DNA: TGTGCCACCAGCAGAGATGCGGGAGTGGACAAAAACATTCAGTACTTC; CDR3: CATSRDAGVDKNIQYF
J: TRBJ2-1; V: TRBV6-5; D: .; size: once; length: 15; DNA: TGTGCTACAACTCCCCCGGGACTCTCCTACAATGAGCAGTTCTTC; CDR3: CATTPPGLSYNEQFF
J: TRBJ1-4; V: TRBV30; D: .; size: .; length: 11; DNA: TGTGCCTGGGGCGGCCCAGAAAAACTGTTTTTT; CDR3: CAWGGPEKLFF
J: TRBJ2-2; V: TRBV7-3; D: .; size: once; length: 16; DNA: TGTGCCAGCAGCATAGACAGTCACCCTAACACCGGGGAGCTGTTTTTT; CDR3: CASSIDSHPNTGELFF
J: TRBJ1-6; V: TRBV28; D: .; size: once; length: 14; DNA: TGTGCCAGCAGTTTGGCGGGCTCTAATTCACCCCTCCACTTT; CDR3: CASSLAGSNSPLHF
J: TRBJ2-5; V: TRBV11-3; D: .; size: once; length: 13; DNA: TGTGCCAGCAGCTTAGACAGTGATGAGACCCAGTACTTC; CDR3: CASSLDSDETQYF
J: TRBJ2-5; V: TRBV10-2; D: .; size: once; length: 15; DNA: TGCGCCAGCAGTGTGGCCGGGGGGCGCCAAGAGACCCAGTACTTC; CDR3: CASSVAGGRQETQYF
J: TRBJ2-7; V: TRBV18; D: TRBD1; size: .; length: 16; DNA: TGTGCCAGCTCACTCGGGACAGAAAGCGGCACCTACGAGCAGTACTTC; CDR3: CASSLGTESGTYEQYF
J: TRBJ2-7; V: TRBV28; D: .; size: .; length: 15; DNA: TGTGCCAGCAGTTTATGGACAGCCGATTCAAATAAGCAGTACTTC; CDR3: CASSLWTADSNKQYF
J: TRBJ1-1; V: TRBV27; D: .; size: .; length: 14; DNA: TGTGCCAGCCGTGAACCCTATACGAACACTGAAGCTTTCTTT; CDR3: CASREPYTNTEAFF
J: TRBJ1-5; V: TRBV10-3; D: TRBD1; size: .; length: 13; DNA: TGTGCCATCAGTGAGGACAGGGTTCAGCCCCAGCATTTT; CDR3: CAISEDRVQPQHF
J: TRBJ2-3; V: TRBV13; D: TRBD2; size: .; length: 16; DNA: TGTGCCAGCAGCATCTCACTAGCGGGGGGCACAGATACGCAGTATTTT; CDR3: CASSISLAGGTDTQYF
J: TRBJ2-7; V: TRBV5-1; D: TRBD2; size: .; length: 15; DNA: TGCGCCAGCAGCCCCTCTAGCGGGAGGGCCGGCGAGCAGTACTTC; CDR3: CASSPSSGRAGEQYF
J: TRBJ1-1; V: TRBV19; D: .; size: .; length: 14; DNA: TGTGCCAGTAGTTGGGCAGGCCTGAACACTGAAGCTTTCTTT; CDR3: CASSWAGLNTEAFF
J: TRBJ1-2; V: TRBV18; D: TRBD1; size: .; length: 16; DNA: TGTGCCAGCTCACCGTTCACAGGGGGCGATGACTATGGCTACACCTTC; CDR3: CASSPFTGGDDYGYTF
J: TRBJ2-1; V: TRBV4-1; D: .; size: .; length: 12; DNA: TGCGCCAGCAGCCACCCGTACAATGAGCAGTTCTTC; CDR3: CASSHPYNEQFF
J: TRBJ2-2; V: TRBV5-4; D: TRBD2; size: .; length: 19; DNA: TGTGCCAGCAGCCCGGGACTAGCGGGAGCAGGGGGATGGACCGGGGAGCTGTTTTTT; CDR3: CASSPGLAGAGGWTGELFF
J: TRBJ1-1; V: TRBV7-9; D: TRBD1; size: .; length: 16; DNA: TGTGCCAGCAGCTTAGGCGTAGGGGGCGCGAACACTGAAGCTTTCTTT; CDR3: CASSLGVGGANTEAFF
J: TRBJ2-7; V: TRBV6-6; D: TRBD1; size: .; length: 13; DNA: TGTGCCTGCCGGGACAGGGCCGCCTACGAGCAGTACTTC; CDR3: CACRDRAAYEQYF
J: TRBJ2-2; V: TRBV4-2; D: TRBD2; size: few; length: 19; DNA: TGTGCCAGCAGCCCCTTAGGGACTAGCGGGGGGGCCGACACCGGGGAGCTGTTTTTT; CDR3: CASSPLGTSGGADTGELFF
J: TRBJ2-7; V: TRBV5-1; D: TRBD2; size: .; length: 15; DNA: TGCGCCAGCAGCTTCGGGACTAGCGCACGCCACGAGCAGTACTTC; CDR3: CASSFGTSARHEQYF
J: TRBJ2-7; V: TRBV11-3; D: .; size: .; length: 11; DNA: TGTGCCAGCAGCTTTGGAGGGGTGCAGTACTTC; CDR3: CASSFGGVQYF
J: TRBJ1-1; V: TRBV7-2; D: TRBD1; size: once; length: 16; DNA: TGTGCCAGCAGCCCGCTAGGGGGCCCAATCCACACTGAAGCTTTCTTT; CDR3: CASSPLGGPIHTEAFF
J: TRBJ2-5; V: TRBV10-2; D: TRBD2; size: .; length: 15; DNA: TGCGCCAGCAGTGAGTTTTCTAGCGGGACGCGGGAGCAGTACTTC; CDR3: CASSEFSSGTREQYF
J: TRBJ1-2; V: TRBV27; D: TRBD1; size: .; length: 14; DNA: TGTGCCAGCAGTTTTGGACAGGGGGCTAGTGGCTACACCTTC; CDR3: CASSFGQGASGYTF
J: TRBJ1-5; V: TRBV25-1; D: TRBD1; size: .; length: 15; DNA: TGTGCCAGCCTTGACAGGGGAGCGGCAATTCAGCCCCAGCATTTT; CDR3: CASLDRGAAIQPQHF
J: TRBJ2-5; V: TRBV4-3; D: .; size: .; length: 14; DNA: TGCGCCAGCAGCCAAGGCGGGGCGGGAGAGACCCAGTACTTC; CDR3: CASSQGGAGETQYF
J: TRBJ2-5; V: TRBV19; D: TRBD2; size: .; length: 14; DNA: TGTGCCAGTAGTATGGGGACTACGGGGGAGACCCAGTACTTC; CDR3: CASSMGTTGETQYF
J: TRBJ2-7; V: TRBV4-3; D: .; size: .; length: 15; DNA: TGCGCCAGCAGCCAAGGGGGGGAGAGTAGCTACGAGCAGTACTTC; CDR3: CASSQGGESSYEQYF
J: TRBJ2-7; V: TRBV6-5; D: TRBD1; size: .; length: 14; DNA: TGTGCCAGCAGACGGACAGGGGGGCCCTACGAGCAGTACTTC; CDR3: CASRRTGGPYEQYF
J: TRBJ2-1; V: TRBV21-1; D: .; size: once; length: 16; DNA: TGTGCCAGCAGCAAAGGTCATGGCGGGGGTTACAATGAGCAGTTCTTC; CDR3: CASSKGHGGGYNEQFF
J: TRBJ1-2; V: TRBV5-8; D: .; size: .; length: 12; DNA: TGTGCCAGCAGGGGCGAAACCGGAGGCTACACCTTC; CDR3: CASRGETGGYTF